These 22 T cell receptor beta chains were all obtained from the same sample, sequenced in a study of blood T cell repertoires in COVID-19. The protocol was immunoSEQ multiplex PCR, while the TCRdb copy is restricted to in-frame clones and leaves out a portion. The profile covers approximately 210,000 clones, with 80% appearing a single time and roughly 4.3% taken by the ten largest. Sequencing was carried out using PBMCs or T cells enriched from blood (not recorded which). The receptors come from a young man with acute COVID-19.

CDR3 DNA: TGTGCCAGCACCGCCCGGACAGGGGGACAGTATGGCTACACCTTC. Translation gives CASTARTGGQYGYTF. J is TRBJ1-2 and V is TRBV9; 10 bases fit TRBD1. The ends lost 6 bases at V and 5 bases at J; junction bases unmatched: 10. This CDR3 region has 15 residues. Germline V gene lookup returns CDR1 SGDLS and CDR2 YYNGEE.

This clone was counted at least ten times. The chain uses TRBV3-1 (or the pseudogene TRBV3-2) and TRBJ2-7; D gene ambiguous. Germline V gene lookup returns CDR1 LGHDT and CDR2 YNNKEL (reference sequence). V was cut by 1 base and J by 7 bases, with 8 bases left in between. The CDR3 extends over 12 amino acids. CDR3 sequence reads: CASSQVAREQYF. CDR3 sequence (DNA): TGTGCCAGCAGCCAAGTCGCTAGGGAGCAGTACTTC.

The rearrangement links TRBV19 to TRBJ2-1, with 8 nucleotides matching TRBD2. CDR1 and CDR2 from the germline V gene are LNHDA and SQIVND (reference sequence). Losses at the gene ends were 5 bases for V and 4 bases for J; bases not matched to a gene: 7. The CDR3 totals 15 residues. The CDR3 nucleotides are TGTGCCAGTAGTCCTGTACAGCGGGGGTACAATGAGCAGTTCTTC. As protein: CASSPVQRGYNEQFF.

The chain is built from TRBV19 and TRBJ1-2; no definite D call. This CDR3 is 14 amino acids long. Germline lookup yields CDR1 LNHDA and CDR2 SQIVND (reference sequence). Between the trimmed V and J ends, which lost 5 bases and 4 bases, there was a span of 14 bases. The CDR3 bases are TGTGCCAGTAGTGTGGGCAGCTCCTTCTATGGCTACACCTTC. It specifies CASSVGSSFYGYTF.

CDR3 in DNA: TGCGCCAGCAGCTCTGAGGGGGCAGGTGAGCAGTTCTTC. This gives the protein CASSSEGAGEQFF. The rearrangement uses TRBV5-1 and TRBJ2-1, with 7 bases fitting TRBD1. The CDR3 runs to 13 residues. Trimming cost V 3 bases and J 9 bases; bases outside gene matches: 6. CDR1 and CDR2 from the germline V gene are SGHRS and YFSETQ.

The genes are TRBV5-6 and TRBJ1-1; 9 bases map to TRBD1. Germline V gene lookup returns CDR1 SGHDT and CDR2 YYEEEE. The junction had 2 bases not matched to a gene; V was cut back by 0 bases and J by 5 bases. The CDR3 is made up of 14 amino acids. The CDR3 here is CASSLVQGATEAFF. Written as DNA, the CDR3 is TGTGCCAGCAGCTTGGTACAGGGGGCGACTGAAGCTTTCTTT.

For the CDR3, the DNA is TGTGCCAGCAGTGAAGGCGGGAACGAGCAGTACTTC. Translation: CASSEGGNEQYF. V is TRBV6-1 and J is TRBJ2-7; tentative D call: TRBD2 (6 bases). Germline V gene lookup returns CDR1 MNHNS and CDR2 SASEGT. This CDR3 contains 12 residues. V lost 1 base and J 5 bases, leaving 6 bases between the germline ends.

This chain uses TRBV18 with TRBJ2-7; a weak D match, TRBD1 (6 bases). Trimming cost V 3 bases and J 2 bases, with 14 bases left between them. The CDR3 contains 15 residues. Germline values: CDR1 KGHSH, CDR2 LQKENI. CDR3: CASSPQAGTPYEQYF. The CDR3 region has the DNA TGTGCCAGCTCACCCCAAGCCGGGACACCCTACGAGCAGTACTTC.

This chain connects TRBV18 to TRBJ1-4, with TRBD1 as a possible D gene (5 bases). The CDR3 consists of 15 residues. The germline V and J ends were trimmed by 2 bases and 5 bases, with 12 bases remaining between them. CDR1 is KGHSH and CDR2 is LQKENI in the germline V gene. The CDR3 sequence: CASSPSQGGNEKLFF. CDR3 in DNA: TGTGCCAGCTCACCAAGTCAGGGAGGGAATGAAAAACTGTTTTTT. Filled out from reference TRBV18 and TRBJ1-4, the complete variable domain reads NAGVMQNPRHLVRRRGQEARLRCSPMKGHSHVYWYRQLPEEGLKFMVYLQKENIIDESGMPKERFSAEFPKEGPSILRIQQVVRGDSAAYFCASSPSQGGNEKLFFGSGTQLSVL.

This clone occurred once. The CDR3 sequence: CASSIGQFQETQYF. The CDR3 DNA reads TGTGCCAGTAGTATTGGACAGTTCCAAGAGACCCAGTACTTC. The chain employs TRBV19 and TRBJ2-5; a weak D match, TRBD1 (6 bases). Germline CDR1 is LNHDA and CDR2 is SQIVND (reference sequence). V was cut by 3 bases and J by 1 base, with 9 bases left in between. The CDR3 contains 14 residues.

The CDR3 DNA follows: TGTGCCAGCAGCCCACTATGGGGCGGGGGGGTTAATGAGCAGTTCTTC. This gives the protein CASSPLWGGGVNEQFF. The chain uses TRBV14 and TRBJ2-1; TRBD2 agrees at 9 bases. This CDR3 spans 16 amino acids. The V gene end was trimmed by 4 bases and the J gene end by 7 bases; junction bases not matched to a gene: 11. Germline V gene lookup returns CDR1 SGHDN and CDR2 FVKESK.

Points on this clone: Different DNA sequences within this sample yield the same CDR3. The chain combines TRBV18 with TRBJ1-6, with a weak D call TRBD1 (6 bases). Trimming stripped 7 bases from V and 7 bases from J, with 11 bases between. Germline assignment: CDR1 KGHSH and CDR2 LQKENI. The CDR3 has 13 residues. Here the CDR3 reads CASLQGSNSPLHF. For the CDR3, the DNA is TGTGCCAGCTTACAGGGTAGCAATTCACCCCTCCACTTT. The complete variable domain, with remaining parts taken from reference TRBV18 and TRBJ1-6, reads NAGVMQNPRHLVRRRGQEARLRCSPMKGHSHVYWYRQLPEEGLKFMVYLQKENIIDESGMPKERFSAEFPKEGPSILRIQQVVRGDSAAYFCASLQGSNSPLHFGNGTRLTVT.

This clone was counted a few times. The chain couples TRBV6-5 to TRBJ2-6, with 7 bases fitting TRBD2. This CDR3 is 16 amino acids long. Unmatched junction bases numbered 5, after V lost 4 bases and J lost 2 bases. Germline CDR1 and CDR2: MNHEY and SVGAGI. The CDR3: CASSSRGGPGANVLTF. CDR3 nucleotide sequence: TGTGCCAGCAGTTCGCGGGGAGGGCCTGGGGCCAACGTCCTGACTTTC.

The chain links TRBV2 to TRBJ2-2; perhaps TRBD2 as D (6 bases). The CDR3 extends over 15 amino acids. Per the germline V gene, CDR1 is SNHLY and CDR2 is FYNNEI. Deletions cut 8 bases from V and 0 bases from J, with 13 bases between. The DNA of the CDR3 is TGTGCCAGCGGGGCGGGGATTGCGAACACCGGGGAGCTGTTTTTT. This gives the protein CASGAGIANTGELFF.

DNA for the CDR3: TGTGCCAGCAGCTTAGCTGGGCCTACGAGTACGCAGTATTTT. Its translation is CASSLAGPTSTQYF. The V and J genes are TRBV7-6 and TRBJ2-3; D gene ambiguous. Germline V gene sequence: CDR1 SGHVS, CDR2 FNYEAQ. The CDR3 contains 14 residues. The ends were cut back, 0 bases at V and 8 bases at J, with 12 bases in the middle.

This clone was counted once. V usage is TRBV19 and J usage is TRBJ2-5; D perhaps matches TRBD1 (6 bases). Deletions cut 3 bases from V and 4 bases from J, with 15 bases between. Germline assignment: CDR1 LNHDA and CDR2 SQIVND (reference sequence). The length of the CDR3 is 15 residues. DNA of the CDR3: TGTGCCAGTAGTATCCAACCCCAGGGGAGAGAGACCCAGTACTTC. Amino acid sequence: CASSIQPQGRETQYF.

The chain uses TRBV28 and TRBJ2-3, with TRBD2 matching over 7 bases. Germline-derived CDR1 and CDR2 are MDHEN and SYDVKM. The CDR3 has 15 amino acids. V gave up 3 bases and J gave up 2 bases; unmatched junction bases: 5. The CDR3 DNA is TGTGCCAGCAGTTTGAGCGGGGACTTCACAGATACGCAGTATTTT. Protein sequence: CASSLSGDFTDTQYF. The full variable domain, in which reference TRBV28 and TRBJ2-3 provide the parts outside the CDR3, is DVKVTQSSRYLVKRTGEKVFLECVQDMDHENMFWYRQDPGLGLRLIYFSYDVKMKEKGDIPEGYSVSREKKERFSLILESASTNQTSMYLCASSLSGDFTDTQYFGPGTRLTVL.

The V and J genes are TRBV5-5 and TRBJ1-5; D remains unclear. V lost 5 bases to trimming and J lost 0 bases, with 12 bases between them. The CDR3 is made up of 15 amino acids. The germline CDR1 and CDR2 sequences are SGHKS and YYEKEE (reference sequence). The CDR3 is CASSPGRHSNQPQHF. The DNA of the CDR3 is TGTGCCAGCAGTCCCGGGAGACATAGCAATCAGCCCCAGCATTTT.

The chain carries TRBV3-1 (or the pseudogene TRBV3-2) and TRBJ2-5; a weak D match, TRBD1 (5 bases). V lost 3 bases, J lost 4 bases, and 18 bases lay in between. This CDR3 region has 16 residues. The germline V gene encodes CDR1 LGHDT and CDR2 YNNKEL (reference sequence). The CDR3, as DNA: TGTGCCAGCAGCCACAGTGGGGTCAGGGTCGGAGAGACCCAGTACTTC. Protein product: CASSHSGVRVGETQYF.

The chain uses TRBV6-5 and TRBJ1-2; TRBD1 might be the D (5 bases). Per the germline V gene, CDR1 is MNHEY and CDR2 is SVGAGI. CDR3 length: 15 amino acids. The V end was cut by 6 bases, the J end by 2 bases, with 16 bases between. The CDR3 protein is CASSPGGGSNYGYTF. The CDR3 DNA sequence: TGTGCCAGCAGCCCCGGGGGAGGGAGCAACTATGGCTACACCTTC.

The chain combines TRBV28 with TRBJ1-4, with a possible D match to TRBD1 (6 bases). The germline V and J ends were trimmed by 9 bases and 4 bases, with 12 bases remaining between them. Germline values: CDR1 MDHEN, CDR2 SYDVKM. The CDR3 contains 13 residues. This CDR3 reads CASLQGRNEKLFF. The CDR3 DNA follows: TGTGCCAGTCTACAGGGACGTAATGAAAAACTGTTTTTT.

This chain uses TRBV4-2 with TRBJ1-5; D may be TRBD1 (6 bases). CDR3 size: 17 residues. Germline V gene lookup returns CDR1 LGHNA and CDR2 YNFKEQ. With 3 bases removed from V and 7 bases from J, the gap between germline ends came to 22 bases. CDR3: CASSHIRGGSDEQPQHF. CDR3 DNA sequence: TGTGCCAGCAGCCATATCAGGGGAGGGTCGGACGAACAGCCCCAGCATTTT.